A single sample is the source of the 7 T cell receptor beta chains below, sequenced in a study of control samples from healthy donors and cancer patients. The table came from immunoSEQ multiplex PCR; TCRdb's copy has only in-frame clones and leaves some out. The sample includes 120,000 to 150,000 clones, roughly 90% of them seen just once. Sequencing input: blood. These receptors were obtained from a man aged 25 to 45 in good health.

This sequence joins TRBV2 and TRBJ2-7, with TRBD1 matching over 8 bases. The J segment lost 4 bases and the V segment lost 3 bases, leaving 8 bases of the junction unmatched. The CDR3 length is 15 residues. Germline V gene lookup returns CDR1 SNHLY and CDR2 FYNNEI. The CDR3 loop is CASSDDDRGTYEQYF. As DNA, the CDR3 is TGTGCCAGCAGTGATGACGACAGGGGAACGTACGAGCAGTACTTC. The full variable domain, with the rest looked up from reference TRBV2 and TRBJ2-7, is EPEVTQTPSHQVTQMGQEVILRCVPISNHLYFYWYRQILGQKVEFLVSFYNNEISEKSEIFDDQFSVERPDGSNFTLKIRSTKLEDSAMYFCASSDDDRGTYEQYFGPGTRLTVT.

As DNA, the CDR3 is TGCGCCAGCAGCACCGCCGAAAGAGGCTTCTATGGCTACACCTTC. Translating it yields CASSTAERGFYGYTF. The chain couples TRBV5-1 to TRBJ1-2; D is undetermined. The germline gives CDR1 SGHRS, CDR2 YFSETQ. This CDR3 is 15 amino acids long. V lost 4 bases to trimming and J lost 4 bases, with 17 bases between them.

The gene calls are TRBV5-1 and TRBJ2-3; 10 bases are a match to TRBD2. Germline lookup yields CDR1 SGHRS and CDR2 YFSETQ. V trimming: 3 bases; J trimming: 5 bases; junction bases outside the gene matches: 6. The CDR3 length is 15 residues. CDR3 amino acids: CASSYLAGAGDTQYF. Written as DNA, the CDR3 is TGCGCCAGCAGCTACCTAGCGGGGGCGGGAGATACGCAGTATTTT.

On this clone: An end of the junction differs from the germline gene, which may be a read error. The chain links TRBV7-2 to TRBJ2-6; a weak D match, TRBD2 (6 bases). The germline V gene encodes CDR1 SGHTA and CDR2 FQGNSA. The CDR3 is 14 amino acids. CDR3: CASSLASGANVLTF. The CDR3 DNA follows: TGTGCCAGCAGCCTAGCGTCCGGGGCCAACGTCCTGACTTTC.

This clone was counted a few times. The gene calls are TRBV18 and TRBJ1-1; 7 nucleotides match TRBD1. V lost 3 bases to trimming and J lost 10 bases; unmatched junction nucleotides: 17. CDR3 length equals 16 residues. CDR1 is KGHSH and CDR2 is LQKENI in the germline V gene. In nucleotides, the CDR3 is TGTGCCAGCTCACCGAAACTTAGTACAGACAGGGAGGGAGCTTTCTTT. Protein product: CASSPKLSTDREGAFF.

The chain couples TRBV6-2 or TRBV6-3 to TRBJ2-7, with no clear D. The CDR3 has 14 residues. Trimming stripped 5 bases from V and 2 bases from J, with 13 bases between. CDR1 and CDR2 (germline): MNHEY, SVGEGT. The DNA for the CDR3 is TGTGCCAGCAGTGACAACGCCGCGGCCTACGAGCAGTACTTC. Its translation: CASSDNAAAYEQYF.

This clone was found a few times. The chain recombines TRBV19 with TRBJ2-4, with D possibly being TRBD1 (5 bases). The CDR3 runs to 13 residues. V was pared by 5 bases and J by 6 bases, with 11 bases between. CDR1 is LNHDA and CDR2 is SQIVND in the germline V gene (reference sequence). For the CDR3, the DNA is TGTGCCAGTAGTGTCGGGCAGGGAAACATTCAGTACTTC. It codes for CASSVGQGNIQYF.